The 3 T cell receptor beta chains listed next were all sequenced from one sample in a study of cytomegalovirus exposure and HLA in healthy donors. Primers included in the PCR were 60 Vbeta and 13 Jbeta primers. Profiling relied on immunoSEQ multiplex PCR, and the TCRdb table lists in-frame clones only, not all of them. The repertoire has 100,000 to 150,000 clones, roughly 84% of them found once; the top ten carry about 2.7%. The sample taken for sequencing was PBMCs. The receptors were gathered from a woman aged 18 to 35 in good health and CMV-seropositive.

This chain connects TRBV19 to TRBJ1-6, with a possible D match to TRBD1 (6 bases). Germline V gives CDR1 LNHDA, CDR2 SQIVND (reference sequence). CDR3 size: 16 residues. Trimming left V 1 base short and J 11 bases short, with 18 bases between. The CDR3 DNA sequence: TGTGCCAGTAGTATAGGAGCGCAGCATCCAGGGGCACCCCTCCACTTT. It specifies CASSIGAQHPGAPLHF.

This clone was counted a few times. The chain joins TRBV28 to TRBJ2-5; 8 nucleotides agree with TRBD1. The CDR3 sequence is 15 residues long. The germline gives CDR1 MDHEN, CDR2 SYDVKM. With 8 bases clipped from V and 5 bases from J, the junction kept 13 bases outside the gene matches. The CDR3: CASLRTPGGRETQYF. For the CDR3, the DNA is TGTGCCAGCCTCCGGACCCCAGGGGGCCGGGAGACCCAGTACTTC.

CDR3 nucleotides: TGTGCCAGCAGTGTTACACGGAACACCGGGGAGCTGTTTTTT. This sequence encodes CASSVTRNTGELFF. J is TRBJ2-2 and V is TRBV5-6, with no clear D. The CDR3 is 14 residues long. Between the trimmed V and J ends, which lost 5 bases and 1 base, there was a span of 9 bases. Germline assignment: CDR1 SGHDT and CDR2 YYEEEE.